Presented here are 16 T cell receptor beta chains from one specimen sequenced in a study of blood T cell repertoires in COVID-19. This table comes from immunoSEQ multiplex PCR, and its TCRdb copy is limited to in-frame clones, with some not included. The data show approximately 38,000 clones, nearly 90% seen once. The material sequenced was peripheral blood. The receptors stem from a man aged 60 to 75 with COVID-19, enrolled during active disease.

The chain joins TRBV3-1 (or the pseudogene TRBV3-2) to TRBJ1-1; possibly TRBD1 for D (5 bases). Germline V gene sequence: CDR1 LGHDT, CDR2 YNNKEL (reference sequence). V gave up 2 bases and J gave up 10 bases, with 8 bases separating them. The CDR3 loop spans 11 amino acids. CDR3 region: CASSQLGAAFF. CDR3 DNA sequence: TGTGCCAGCAGCCAACTAGGGGCAGCTTTCTTT.

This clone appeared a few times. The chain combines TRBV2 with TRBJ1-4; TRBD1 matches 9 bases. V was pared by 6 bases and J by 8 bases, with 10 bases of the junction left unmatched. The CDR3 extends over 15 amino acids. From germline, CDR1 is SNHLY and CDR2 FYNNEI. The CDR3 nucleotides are TGTGCCAGCAGCGACTTATTGACAGGGGGGGAAAAACTGTTTTTT. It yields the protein CASSDLLTGGEKLFF.

The CDR3 region has the DNA TGTGCTAGTGGTCGCTCACAGGGGGAGCAGTACTTC. Its protein product is CASGRSQGEQYF. The chain links TRBV12-5 to TRBJ2-7, with TRBD1 matching over 7 bases. This CDR3 contains 12 residues. The junction had 5 bases not matched to a gene; V was cut back by 5 bases and J by 7 bases. Germline values: CDR1 LGHNT, CDR2 FRNRAP. Drawing the rest from reference TRBV12-5 and TRBJ2-7, the complete variable domain is DARVTQTPRHKVTEMGQEVTMRCQPILGHNTVFWYRQTMMQGLELLAYFRNRAPLDDSGMPKDRFSAEMPDATLATLKIQPSEPRDSAVYFCASGRSQGEQYFGPGTRLTVT.

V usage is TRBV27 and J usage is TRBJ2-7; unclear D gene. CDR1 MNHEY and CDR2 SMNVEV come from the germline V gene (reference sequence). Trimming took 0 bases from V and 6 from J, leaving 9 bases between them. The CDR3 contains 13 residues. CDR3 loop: CASSLSAPPEQYF. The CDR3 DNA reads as TGTGCCAGCAGTTTATCGGCACCGCCCGAGCAGTACTTC.

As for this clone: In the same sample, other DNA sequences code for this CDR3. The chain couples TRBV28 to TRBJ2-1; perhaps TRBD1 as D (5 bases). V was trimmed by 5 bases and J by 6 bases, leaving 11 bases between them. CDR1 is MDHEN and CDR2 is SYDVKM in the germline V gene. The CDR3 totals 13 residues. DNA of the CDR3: TGTGCCAGCAGTCTCCGTGGGGCCAATGAGCAGTTCTTC. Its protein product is CASSLRGANEQFF.

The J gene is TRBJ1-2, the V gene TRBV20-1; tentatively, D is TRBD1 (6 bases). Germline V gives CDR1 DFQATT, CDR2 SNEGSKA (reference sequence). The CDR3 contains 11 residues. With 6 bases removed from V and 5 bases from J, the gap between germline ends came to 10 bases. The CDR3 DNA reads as TGCAGTGCGAGGACAGCATATGGCTACACCTTC. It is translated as CSARTAYGYTF.

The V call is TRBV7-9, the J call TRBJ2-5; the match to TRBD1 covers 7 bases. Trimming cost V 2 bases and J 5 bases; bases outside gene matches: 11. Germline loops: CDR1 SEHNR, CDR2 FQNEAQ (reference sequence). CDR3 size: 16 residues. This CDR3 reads CASSLRTGQTGETQYF. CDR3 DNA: TGTGCCAGCAGCTTAAGGACAGGTCAAACAGGGGAGACCCAGTACTTC.

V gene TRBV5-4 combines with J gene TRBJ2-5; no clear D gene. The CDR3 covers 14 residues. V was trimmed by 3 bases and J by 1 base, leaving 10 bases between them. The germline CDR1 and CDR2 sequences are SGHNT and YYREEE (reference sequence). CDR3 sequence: CASSSYETQETQYF. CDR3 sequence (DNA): TGTGCCAGCAGCTCCTACGAAACCCAAGAGACCCAGTACTTC. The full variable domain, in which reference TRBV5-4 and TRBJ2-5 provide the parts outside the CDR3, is ETGVTQSPTHLIKTRGQQVTLRCSSQSGHNTVSWYQQALGQGPQFIFQYYREEENGRGNFPPRFSGLQFPNYSSELNVNALELDDSALYLCASSSYETQETQYFGPGTRLLVL.

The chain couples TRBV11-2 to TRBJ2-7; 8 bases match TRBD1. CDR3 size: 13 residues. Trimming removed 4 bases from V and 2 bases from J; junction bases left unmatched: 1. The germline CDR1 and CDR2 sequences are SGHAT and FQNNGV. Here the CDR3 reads CASSWTGTYEQYF. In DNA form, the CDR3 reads TGTGCCAGCAGCTGGACAGGGACCTACGAGCAGTACTTC.

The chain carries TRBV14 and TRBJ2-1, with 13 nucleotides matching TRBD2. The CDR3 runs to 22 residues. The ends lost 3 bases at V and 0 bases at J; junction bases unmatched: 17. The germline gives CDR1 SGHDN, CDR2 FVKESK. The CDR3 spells CASSHLTLHTGTSGTSYNEQFF. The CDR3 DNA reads TGTGCCAGCAGCCACTTAACCCTTCATACCGGGACTAGCGGGACCTCCTACAATGAGCAGTTCTTC. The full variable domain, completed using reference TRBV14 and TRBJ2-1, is EAGVTQFPSHSVIEKGQTVTLRCDPISGHDNLYWYRRVMGKEIKFLLHFVKESKQDESGMPNNRFLAERTGGTYSTLKVQPAELEDSGVYFCASSHLTLHTGTSGTSYNEQFFGPGTRLTVL.

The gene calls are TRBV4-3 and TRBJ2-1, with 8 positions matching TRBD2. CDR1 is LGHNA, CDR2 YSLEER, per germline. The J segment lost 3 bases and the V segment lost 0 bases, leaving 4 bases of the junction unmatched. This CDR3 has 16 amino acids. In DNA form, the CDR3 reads TGCGCCAGCAGCCAAGAACGGCTAGCGGGCTACAATGAGCAGTTCTTC. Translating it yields CASSQERLAGYNEQFF.

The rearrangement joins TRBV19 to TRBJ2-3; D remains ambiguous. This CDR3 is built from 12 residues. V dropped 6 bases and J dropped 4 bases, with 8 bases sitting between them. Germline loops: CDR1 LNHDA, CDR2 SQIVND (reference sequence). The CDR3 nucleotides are TGTGCCAGTAGCCTACCGGCAGATACGCAGTATTTT. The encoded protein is CASSLPADTQYF.

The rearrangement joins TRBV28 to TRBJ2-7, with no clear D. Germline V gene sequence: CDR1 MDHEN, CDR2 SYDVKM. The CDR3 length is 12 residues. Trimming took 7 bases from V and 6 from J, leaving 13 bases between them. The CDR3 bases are TGTGCCAGCACCGAGAATCCAGGCGAGCAGTACTTC. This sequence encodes CASTENPGEQYF.

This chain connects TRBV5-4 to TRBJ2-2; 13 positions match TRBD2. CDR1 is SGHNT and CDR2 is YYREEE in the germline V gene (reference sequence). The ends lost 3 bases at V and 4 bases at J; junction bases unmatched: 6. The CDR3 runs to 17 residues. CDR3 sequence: CASSSGLAGAPTGELFF. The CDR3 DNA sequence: TGTGCCAGCAGCTCAGGACTAGCGGGAGCCCCCACCGGGGAGCTGTTTTTT.

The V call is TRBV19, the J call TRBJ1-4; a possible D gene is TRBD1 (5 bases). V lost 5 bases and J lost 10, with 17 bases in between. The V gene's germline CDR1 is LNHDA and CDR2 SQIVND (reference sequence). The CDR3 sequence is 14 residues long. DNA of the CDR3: TGTGCCAGTAGTCCCGGGACGGAGGAGGGAAAACTGTTTTTT. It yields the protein CASSPGTEEGKLFF.

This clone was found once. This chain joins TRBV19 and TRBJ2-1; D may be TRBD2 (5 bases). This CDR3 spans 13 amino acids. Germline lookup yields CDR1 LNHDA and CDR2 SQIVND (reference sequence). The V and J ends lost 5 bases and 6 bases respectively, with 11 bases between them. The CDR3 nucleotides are TGTGCCAGTAGTCCTCGGACTCTCAATGAGCAGTTCTTC. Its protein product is CASSPRTLNEQFF.